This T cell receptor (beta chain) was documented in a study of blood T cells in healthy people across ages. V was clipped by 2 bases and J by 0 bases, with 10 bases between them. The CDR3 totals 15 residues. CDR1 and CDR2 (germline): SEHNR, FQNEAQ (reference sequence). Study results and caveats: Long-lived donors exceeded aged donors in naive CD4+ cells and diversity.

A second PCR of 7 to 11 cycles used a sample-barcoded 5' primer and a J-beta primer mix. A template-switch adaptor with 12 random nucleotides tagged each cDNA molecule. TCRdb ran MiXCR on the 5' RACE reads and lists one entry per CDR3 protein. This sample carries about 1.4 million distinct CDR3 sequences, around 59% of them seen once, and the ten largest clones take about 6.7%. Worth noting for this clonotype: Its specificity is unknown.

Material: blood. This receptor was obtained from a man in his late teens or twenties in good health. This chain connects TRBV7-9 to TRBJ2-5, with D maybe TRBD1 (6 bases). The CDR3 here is CASSLPGQHQETQYF. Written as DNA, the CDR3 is TGTGCCAGCAGCTTACCAGGACAGCACCAAGAGACCCAGTACTTC.